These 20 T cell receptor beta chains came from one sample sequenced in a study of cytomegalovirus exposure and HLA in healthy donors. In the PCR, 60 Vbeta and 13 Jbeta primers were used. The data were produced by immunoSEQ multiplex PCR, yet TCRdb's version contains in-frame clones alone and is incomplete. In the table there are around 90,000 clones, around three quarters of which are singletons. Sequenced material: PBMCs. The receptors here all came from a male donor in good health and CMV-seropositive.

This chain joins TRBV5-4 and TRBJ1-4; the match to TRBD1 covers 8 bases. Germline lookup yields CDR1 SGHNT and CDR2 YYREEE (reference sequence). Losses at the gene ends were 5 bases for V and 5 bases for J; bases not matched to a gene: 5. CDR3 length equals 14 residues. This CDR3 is CASRIQGANEKLFF. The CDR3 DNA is TGTGCCAGCAGAATCCAGGGGGCGAATGAAAAACTGTTTTTT.

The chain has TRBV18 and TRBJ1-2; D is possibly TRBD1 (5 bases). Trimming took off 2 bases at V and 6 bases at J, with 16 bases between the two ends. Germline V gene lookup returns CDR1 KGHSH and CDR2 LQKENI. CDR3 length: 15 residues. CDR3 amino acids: CASSPIGQGSDGYTF. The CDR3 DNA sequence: TGTGCCAGCTCACCAATCGGTCAGGGTAGTGATGGCTACACCTTC.

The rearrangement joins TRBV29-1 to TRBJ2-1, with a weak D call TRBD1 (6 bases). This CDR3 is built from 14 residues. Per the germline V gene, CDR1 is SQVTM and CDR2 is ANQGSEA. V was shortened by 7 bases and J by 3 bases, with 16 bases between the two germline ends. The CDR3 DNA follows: TGCAGCGCCTGGGGGCATGCCGGCTACAATGAGCAGTTCTTC. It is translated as CSAWGHAGYNEQFF.

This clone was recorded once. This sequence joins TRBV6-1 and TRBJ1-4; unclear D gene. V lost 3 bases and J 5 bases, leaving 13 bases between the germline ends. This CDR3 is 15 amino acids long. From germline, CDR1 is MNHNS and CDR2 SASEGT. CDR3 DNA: TGTGCCAGCAGTGATTCCCCCCCGGGAAATGAAAAACTGTTTTTT. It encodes CASSDSPPGNEKLFF.

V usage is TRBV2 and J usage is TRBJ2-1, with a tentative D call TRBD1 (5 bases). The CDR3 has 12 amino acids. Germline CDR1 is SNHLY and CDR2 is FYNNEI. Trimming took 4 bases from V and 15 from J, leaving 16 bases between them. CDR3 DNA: TGTGCCAGCAGTGGCTCGGGCCGGCAGGGGTTCTTC. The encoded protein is CASSGSGRQGFF.

As DNA, the CDR3 is TGTGCCACCAGCAAGGGGGGGTTGGCTAATGAAAAACTGTTTTTT. Translated, it gives CATSKGGLANEKLFF. The rearrangement links TRBV15 to TRBJ1-4; a weak D match, TRBD1 (6 bases). The length of the CDR3 is 15 residues. CDR1 and CDR2 (germline): LNHNV, YYDKDF (reference sequence). The germline V and J ends were trimmed by 4 bases and 3 bases, with 12 bases remaining between them. The full variable domain, completed using reference TRBV15 and TRBJ1-4, is DAMVIQNPRYQVTQFGKPVTLSCSQTLNHNVMYWYQQKSSQAPKLLFHYYDKDFNNEADTPDNFQSRRPNTSFCFLDIRSPGLGDTAMYLCATSKGGLANEKLFFGSGTQLSVL.

The CDR3 protein is CAWRPGGRDTQYF. DNA of the CDR3: TGTGCCTGGAGGCCGGGGGGGCGGGATACGCAGTATTTT. The chain is built from TRBV30 and TRBJ2-3; 8 bases match TRBD2. This CDR3 has 13 residues. The germline CDR1 and CDR2 sequences are GTSNPN and SVGIG (reference sequence). Trimming cost V 3 bases and J 6 bases; bases outside gene matches: 5.

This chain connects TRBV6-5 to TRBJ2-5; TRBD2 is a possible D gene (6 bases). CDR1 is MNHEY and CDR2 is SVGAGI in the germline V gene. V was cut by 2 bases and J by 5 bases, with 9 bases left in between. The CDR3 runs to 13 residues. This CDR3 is CASSYEGRETQYF. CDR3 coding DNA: TGTGCCAGCAGTTACGAGGGGAGGGAGACCCAGTACTTC.

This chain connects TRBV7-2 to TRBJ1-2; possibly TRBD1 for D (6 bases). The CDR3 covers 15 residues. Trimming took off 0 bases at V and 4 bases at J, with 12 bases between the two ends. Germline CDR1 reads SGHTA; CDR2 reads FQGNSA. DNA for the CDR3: TGTGCCAGCAGCTTAGCCGGGGGGGGCGCCTATGGCTACACCTTC. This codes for CASSLAGGGAYGYTF.

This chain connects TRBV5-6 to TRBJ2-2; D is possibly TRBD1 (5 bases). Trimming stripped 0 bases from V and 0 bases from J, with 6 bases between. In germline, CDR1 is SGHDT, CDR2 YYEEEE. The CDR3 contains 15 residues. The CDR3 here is CASSLGQTNTGELFF. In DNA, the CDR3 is TGTGCCAGCAGCTTGGGACAGACGAACACCGGGGAGCTGTTTTTT.

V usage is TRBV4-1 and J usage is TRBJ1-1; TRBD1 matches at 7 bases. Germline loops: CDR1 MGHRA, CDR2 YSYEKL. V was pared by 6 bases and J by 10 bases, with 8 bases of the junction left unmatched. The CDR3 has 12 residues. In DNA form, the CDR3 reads TGCGCCAGCAGAACCTCGAGGGACAGAGCTTTCTTT. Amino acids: CASRTSRDRAFF.

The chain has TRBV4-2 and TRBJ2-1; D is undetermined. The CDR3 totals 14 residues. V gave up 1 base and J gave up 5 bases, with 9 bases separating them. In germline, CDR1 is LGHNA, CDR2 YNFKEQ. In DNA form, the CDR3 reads TGTGCCAGCAGCCAAGGTGACACCCACAATGAGCAGTTCTTC. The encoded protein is CASSQGDTHNEQFF.

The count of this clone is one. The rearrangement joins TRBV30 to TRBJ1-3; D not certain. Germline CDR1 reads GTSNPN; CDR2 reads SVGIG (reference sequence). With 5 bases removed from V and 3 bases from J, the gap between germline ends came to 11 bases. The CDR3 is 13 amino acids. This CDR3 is CAWSQHSGNTIYF. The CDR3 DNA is TGTGCCTGGTCACAGCACAGTGGAAACACCATATATTTT. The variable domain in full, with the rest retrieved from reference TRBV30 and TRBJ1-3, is SQTIHQWPATLVQPVGSPLSLECTVEGTSNPNLYWYRQAAGRGLQLLFYSVGIGQISSEVPQNLSASRPQDRQFILSSKKLLLSDSGFYLCAWSQHSGNTIYFGEGSWLTVV.

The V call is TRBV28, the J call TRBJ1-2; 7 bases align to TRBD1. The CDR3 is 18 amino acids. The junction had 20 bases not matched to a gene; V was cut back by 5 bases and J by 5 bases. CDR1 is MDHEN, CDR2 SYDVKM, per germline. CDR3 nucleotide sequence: TGTGCCAGCAGTGCCGGAGACAGGGAGTCCGTGGGTCAATATGGCTACACCTTC. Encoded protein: CASSAGDRESVGQYGYTF.

CDR3 nucleotide sequence: TGCGCCAGCAGCCAAGAGCGCGTTGGCGAGCAGTACTTC. It translates to CASSQERVGEQYF. The rearrangement joins TRBV4-1 to TRBJ2-7; D is unclear. Germline CDR1 and CDR2: MGHRA and YSYEKL. This CDR3 has 13 residues. V lost 0 bases, J lost 6 bases, and 9 bases lay in between.

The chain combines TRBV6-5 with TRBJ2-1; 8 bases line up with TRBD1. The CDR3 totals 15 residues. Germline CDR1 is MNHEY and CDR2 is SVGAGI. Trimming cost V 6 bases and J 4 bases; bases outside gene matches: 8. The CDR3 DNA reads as TGTGCCAGCAGAGGAGCCGGGACAGGATACAATGAGCAGTTCTTC. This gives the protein CASRGAGTGYNEQFF.

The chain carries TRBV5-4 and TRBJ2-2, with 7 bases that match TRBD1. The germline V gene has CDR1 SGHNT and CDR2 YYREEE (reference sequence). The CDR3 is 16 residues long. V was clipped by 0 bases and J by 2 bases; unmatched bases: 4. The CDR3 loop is CASSLAKGANTGELFF. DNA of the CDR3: TGTGCCAGCAGCTTGGCCAAGGGGGCCAACACCGGGGAGCTGTTTTTT.

CDR3 nucleotide sequence: TGTGCCAGCAGCCGGGGGGTAGGAGAAAAACTGTTTTTT. Protein sequence: CASSRGVGEKLFF. The J gene is TRBJ1-4, the V gene TRBV14; weak D call: TRBD1 (5 bases). The CDR3 length is 13 residues. CDR1 SGHDN and CDR2 FVKESK come from the germline V gene. The V and J ends lost 4 bases and 8 bases respectively, with 11 bases between them.

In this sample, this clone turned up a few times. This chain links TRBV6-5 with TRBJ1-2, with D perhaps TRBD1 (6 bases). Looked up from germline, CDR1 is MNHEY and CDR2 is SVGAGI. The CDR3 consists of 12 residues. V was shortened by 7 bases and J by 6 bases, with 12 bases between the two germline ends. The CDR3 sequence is CASTYTGNGYTF. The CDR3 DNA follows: TGTGCCAGCACCTACACAGGGAATGGCTACACCTTC.

This CDR3 reads CASSVGGENTEAFF. As DNA, the CDR3 is TGTGCCAGCAGCGTAGGCGGGGAGAACACTGAAGCTTTCTTT. The J gene is TRBJ1-1, the V gene TRBV9; no firm D call. CDR3 length: 14 residues. Looked up from germline, CDR1 is SGDLS and CDR2 is YYNGEE. Trimming removed 0 bases from V and 1 base from J, with 7 bases in between.